The 27 T cell receptor beta chains presented below share a single source sample, sequenced in a study (dated by TCRdb to 2015 to 2017). Library generation was performed with 5' RACE. Sequencing instrument: Illumina MiSeq. The public reads were quality trimmed at Q25 with fastp and then assembled into clones with MiXCR by TCRdb, keeping productive beta chains. Every entry covers one CDR3 protein and lists the most common genes and DNA from its rows. Recorded for this sample are roughly 50,000 distinct CDR3 sequences; almost 25% of them occurred a single time. Approximately 3.4% of the sample rests with the top ten. The sequenced material came from tumor-infiltrating naive CD4+ T cells sorted from the breast tumor. This specimen's cell subset or site label, per the study, means: naive CD4+ T cells, CD4+CD45RA+CD25-. These receptors were collected from a female donor with breast cancer.

This clonotype was counted only a few times. CDR3 region: CASSEIGTGVGEKLFF. In nucleotides, the CDR3 is TGTGCCAGCAGTGAAATCGGGACAGGGGTAGGGGAAAAACTGTTTTTT. V and J are TRBV6-1 and TRBJ1-4; 10 nucleotides match TRBD1. Per the germline V gene, CDR1 is MNHNS and CDR2 is SASEGT. The CDR3 consists of 16 residues. The junction had 8 bases not matched to a gene; V was cut back by 2 bases and J by 8 bases.

A remark on this clonotype: At one of its ends the junction is not consistent with the germline gene, which may arise from a read error. The V gene is TRBV5-1, the J gene TRBJ2-5, with 8 bases that match TRBD2. CDR3 length: 16 amino acids. Germline CDR1 and CDR2: SGHRS and YFSETQ. CDR3 nucleotide sequence: TGCGCCAGCAGTTTGGGACTAGGGGACGAAAGGGAGACCCAGTACTTC. This encodes CASSLGLGDERETQYF.

This sequence joins TRBV4-1 and TRBJ2-1, with 8 nucleotides matching TRBD2. V dropped 4 bases and J dropped 4; count of bases not matched to a gene: 12. CDR1 MGHRA and CDR2 YSYEKL come from the germline V gene. This CDR3 contains 17 residues. The CDR3 loop is CASSPGLAGSGYNEQFF. DNA of the CDR3: TGCGCCAGCAGCCCGGGATTAGCGGGATCGGGTTACAATGAGCAGTTCTTC.

The rearrangement uses TRBV6-1 and TRBJ1-1; 8 nucleotides line up with TRBD1. CDR3 length: 14 residues. Germline V gives CDR1 MNHNS, CDR2 SASEGT. V trimming: 6 bases; J trimming: 4 bases; junction bases outside the gene matches: 7. CDR3 sequence (DNA): TGTGCCAGCAGATACAGGGGGGATAGCACTGAAGCTTTCTTT. The encoded protein is CASRYRGDSTEAFF.

This clonotype has a handful of counts. This sequence joins TRBV11-2 and TRBJ2-1; D is unresolved. V was cut by 3 bases and J by 9 bases, with 12 bases left in between. The CDR3 is 13 residues long. Germline V gives CDR1 SGHAT, CDR2 FQNNGV. The CDR3 DNA reads as TGTGCCAGCAGCTTGGGATTACAAGGTGAGCAGTTCTTC. Translation gives CASSLGLQGEQFF.

The genes are TRBV7-9 and TRBJ1-1; D perhaps matches TRBD1 (5 bases). The CDR3 is 15 amino acids. CDR1 and CDR2 from the germline V gene are SEHNR and FQNEAQ (reference sequence). V was trimmed by 4 bases and J by 1 base, leaving 13 bases between them. This CDR3 is CASSWRTLRNTEAFF. In DNA form, the CDR3 reads TGTGCCAGCAGCTGGAGGACACTCAGGAACACTGAAGCTTTCTTT.

The chain employs TRBV7-8 and TRBJ1-1; possibly TRBD1 for D (6 bases). Germline loops: CDR1 SGHVS, CDR2 FQNEAQ. The CDR3 has 14 amino acids. Trimming cost V 7 bases and J 7 bases, with 19 bases left between them. The CDR3 sequence is CASTSGVGAGEAFF. CDR3 bases: TGTGCCAGCACCTCCGGGGTGGGGGCTGGTGAAGCTTTCTTT. The whole variable domain, remainder taken from reference TRBV7-8 and TRBJ1-1, is GAGVSQSPRYKVAKRGQDVALRCDPISGHVSLFWYQQALGQGPEFLTYFQNEAQLDKSGLPSDRFFAERPEGSVSTLKIQRTQQEDSAVYLCASTSGVGAGEAFFGQGTRLTVV.

This clonotype was seen more than once but under ten times. The chain is built from TRBV5-1 and TRBJ1-3; perhaps TRBD1 as D (5 bases). The germline CDR1 and CDR2 sequences are SGHRS and YFSETQ. The V gene lost 4 bases and the J gene lost 4 bases, with 9 bases spanning the gap. The length of the CDR3 is 13 residues. The DNA for the CDR3 is TGCGCCAGCAGCGTGGACATAGGAAACACCATATATTTT. The encoded protein is CASSVDIGNTIYF.

This clonotype was recorded a few times. The chain combines TRBV5-1 with TRBJ2-3; D possibly corresponds to TRBD1 (6 bases). The V and J ends lost 0 bases and 2 bases respectively, with 10 bases between them. This CDR3 is 15 amino acids long. Germline V gene data show CDR1 as SGHRS and CDR2 as YFSETQ. CDR3 in DNA: TGCGCCAGCAGCTTGGGACAGGCGAACACAGATACGCAGTATTTT. It is translated as CASSLGQANTDTQYF.

In its sample, this clonotype was seen a few times. The J gene is TRBJ1-3, the V gene TRBV3-1; D gene uncertain. The germline gives CDR1 LGHDT, CDR2 YNNKEL (reference sequence). Trimming stripped 1 base from V and 5 bases from J, with 0 bases between. This CDR3 has 11 residues. CDR3 in DNA: TGTGCCAGCAGCCAAGGAAACACCATATATTTT. Amino acids: CASSQGNTIYF.

The table lists this clonotype with a few counts. J is TRBJ1-2 and V is TRBV29-1, with TRBD1 identical over 12 bases. V trimming: 0 bases; J trimming: 7 bases; junction bases outside the gene matches: 6. The CDR3 sequence is 15 residues long. Germline V gives CDR1 SQVTM, CDR2 ANQGSEA. The DNA of the CDR3 is TGCAGCGTTGAAGATGTGGGACAGGGGGCCCGTGGCTACACCTTC. It yields the protein CSVEDVGQGARGYTF.

V usage is TRBV28 and J usage is TRBJ1-6; 7 bases line up with TRBD1. The V gene end was trimmed by 6 bases and the J gene end by 3 bases; junction bases not matched to a gene: 5. CDR1 is MDHEN and CDR2 is SYDVKM in the germline V gene. The CDR3 has 15 amino acids. The CDR3 loop is CASRQGQVYNSPLHF. The CDR3 region has the DNA TGTGCCAGCAGACAAGGACAGGTCTATAATTCACCCCTCCACTTT.

Only a few counts were recorded for this clonotype. The J gene is TRBJ2-3, the V gene TRBV7-2; D is perhaps TRBD2 (6 bases). Germline V gives CDR1 SGHTA, CDR2 FQGNSA. V dropped 4 bases and J dropped 0 bases, with 8 bases sitting between them. This CDR3 contains 14 residues. CDR3 sequence (DNA): TGTGCCAGCAGCTATACTAGCAGCACAGATACGCAGTATTTT. It encodes CASSYTSSTDTQYF.

This clonotype was seen only a few times. The chain uses TRBV6-5 and TRBJ1-1, with no clear D. Trimming took 4 bases from V and 0 from J, leaving 9 bases between them. This CDR3 is built from 14 residues. CDR1 and CDR2 (germline): MNHEY, SVGAGI. As DNA, the CDR3 is TGTGCCAGCAGTTCCCCCAGGATGAACACTGAAGCTTTCTTT. This encodes CASSSPRMNTEAFF.

This clonotype turned up a few times. The chain recombines TRBV28 with TRBJ1-2; 9 bases agree with TRBD1. The CDR3 has 15 amino acids. The ends lost 4 bases at V and 2 bases at J; junction bases unmatched: 5. Germline CDR1 is MDHEN and CDR2 is SYDVKM. CDR3 loop: CASSSPGTGNYGYTF. As DNA, the CDR3 is TGTGCCAGCAGTTCGCCCGGGACAGGGAACTATGGCTACACCTTC.

The V call is TRBV5-1, the J call TRBJ2-3, with D maybe TRBD2 (5 bases). CDR1 and CDR2 from the germline V gene are SGHRS and YFSETQ. The CDR3 covers 14 residues. V was pared by 4 bases and J by 2 bases, with 11 bases between. The CDR3 spells CASSVVGDTDTQYF. CDR3 DNA sequence: TGCGCCAGCAGCGTGGTCGGGGACACAGATACGCAGTATTTT.

At least ten counts were recorded for this clonotype. The chain couples TRBV20-1 to TRBJ2-5; D remains ambiguous. Trimming pared 4 bases from V and 0 bases from J, leaving 21 bases between. The V gene's germline CDR1 is DFQATT and CDR2 SNEGSKA (reference sequence). CDR3 length: 17 residues. CDR3 amino acids: CSAIDTDRAFYQETQYF. Here the CDR3 DNA reads TGCAGTGCTATCGACACGGATAGGGCGTTTTACCAAGAGACCCAGTACTTC.

The genes are TRBV7-2 and TRBJ2-5, with D tentatively TRBD2 (6 bases). The V gene lost 2 bases and the J gene lost 5 bases, with 12 bases spanning the gap. In germline, CDR1 is SGHTA, CDR2 FQGNSA. The CDR3 extends over 14 amino acids. The CDR3 coding sequence is TGTGCCAGCAGCTTATCCGGCAGCGGGGAGACCCAGTACTTC. Encoded protein: CASSLSGSGETQYF. Filled out from reference TRBV7-2 and TRBJ2-5, the complete variable domain reads GAGVSQSPSNKVTEKGKDVELRCDPISGHTALYWYRQSLGQGLEFLIYFQGNSAPDKSGLPSDRFSAERTGGSVSTLTIQRTQQEDSAVYLCASSLSGSGETQYFGPGTRLLVL.

This chain links TRBV5-1 with TRBJ2-5; 10 positions match TRBD1. After removal of 4 bases from V and 9 bases from J, the junction contained 12 bases not matched to a gene. This CDR3 is 15 amino acids long. Germline-derived CDR1 and CDR2 are SGHRS and YFSETQ. The chain's CDR3 is CASSGGQGPPEAQYF. CDR3 DNA sequence: TGCGCCAGCAGCGGGGGACAGGGGCCCCCGGAGGCCCAGTACTTC.

This clonotype turned up a few times. This sequence joins TRBV6-1 and TRBJ1-1; D gene ambiguous. The germline V and J ends were trimmed by 10 bases and 0 bases, with 12 bases remaining between them. This CDR3 is built from 13 residues. Germline CDR1 is MNHNS and CDR2 is SASEGT. The CDR3 here is CATFRTVNTEAFF. Written as DNA, the CDR3 is TGTGCCACCTTTCGGACGGTGAACACTGAAGCTTTCTTT.

This clonotype was detected a few times. V is TRBV2 and J is TRBJ1-1; a possible D gene is TRBD1 (6 bases). V gave up 8 bases and J gave up 2 bases, with 15 bases separating them. The CDR3 runs to 14 residues. CDR1 SNHLY and CDR2 FYNNEI come from the germline V gene. CDR3 protein: CASGGGTVNTEAFF. CDR3 DNA: TGTGCCAGCGGGGGCGGGACGGTAAACACTGAAGCTTTCTTT.

This clonotype was seen ten or more times. The rearrangement uses TRBV28 and TRBJ1-2, with D uncertain. V shed 3 bases and J shed 3 bases, with 11 bases lying between them. CDR1 and CDR2 from the germline V gene are MDHEN and SYDVKM. CDR3 size: 14 residues. The CDR3 protein is CASSFGGRDYGYTF. The CDR3, as DNA: TGTGCCAGCAGTTTTGGAGGGCGGGACTATGGCTACACCTTC.

There are a few counts of this clonotype. J is TRBJ1-5 and V is TRBV24-1; a weak D match, TRBD1 (5 bases). CDR1 is KGHDR and CDR2 is SFDVKD in the germline V gene. The CDR3 consists of 12 residues. The ends were cut back, 3 bases at V and 6 bases at J, with 5 bases in the middle. The CDR3 DNA is TGTGCCACCAGTGATGGGACTCAGCCCCAGCATTTT. Its protein is CATSDGTQPQHF.

This clonotype was observed a few times. The chain is built from TRBV5-1 and TRBJ1-6; 11 bases are a match to TRBD1. Losses at the gene ends were 3 bases for V and 10 bases for J; bases not matched to a gene: 6. Germline values: CDR1 SGHRS, CDR2 YFSETQ. This CDR3 has 15 amino acids. The DNA of the CDR3 is TGCGCCAGCAGCTCGGACAGGGGGCTTGACTCACCCCTCCACTTT. Its translation is CASSSDRGLDSPLHF.

The chain links TRBV28 to TRBJ2-7; D not resolved. Germline CDR1 and CDR2: MDHEN and SYDVKM. Trimming took off 2 bases at V and 7 bases at J, with 18 bases between the two ends. The CDR3 has 15 residues. The chain's CDR3 is CASSLANGWGGEQYF. CDR3 DNA: TGTGCCAGCAGTTTAGCAAATGGTTGGGGTGGGGAGCAGTACTTC.

This clonotype was picked up a small number of times. This sequence joins TRBV4-1 and TRBJ2-5, with D possibly TRBD2 on 6 matching bases. The V gene lost 4 bases and the J gene lost 1 base, with 7 bases spanning the gap. Germline CDR1 is MGHRA and CDR2 is YSYEKL. The CDR3 totals 13 residues. CDR3 sequence (DNA): TGCGCCAGCAGCCCGGGACTCCAAGAGACCCAGTACTTC. Its protein is CASSPGLQETQYF.

There are many counts of this clonotype. CDR3 DNA sequence: TGTGCCAGCACCCCGGGGGGACCCCAGCATTTT. It translates to CASTPGGPQHF. The chain couples TRBV12-3 or TRBV12-4 to TRBJ1-5; tentatively, D is TRBD1 (5 bases). Trimming left V 7 bases short and J 10 bases short, with 11 bases between. CDR3 size: 11 residues.